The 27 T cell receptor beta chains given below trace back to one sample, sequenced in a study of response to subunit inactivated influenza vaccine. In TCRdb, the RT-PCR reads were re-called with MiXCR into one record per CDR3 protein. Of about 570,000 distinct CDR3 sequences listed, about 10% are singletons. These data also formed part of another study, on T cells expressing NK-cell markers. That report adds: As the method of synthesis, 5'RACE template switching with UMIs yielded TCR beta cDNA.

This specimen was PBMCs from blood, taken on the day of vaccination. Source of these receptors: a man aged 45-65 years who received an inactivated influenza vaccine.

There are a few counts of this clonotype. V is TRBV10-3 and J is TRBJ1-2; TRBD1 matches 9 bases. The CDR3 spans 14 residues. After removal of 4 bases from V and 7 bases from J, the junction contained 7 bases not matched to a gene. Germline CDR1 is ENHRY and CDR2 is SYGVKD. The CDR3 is CAISGGQGSSGYTF. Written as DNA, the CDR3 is TGTGCCATCAGTGGGGGACAGGGTTCTTCTGGCTACACCTTC.

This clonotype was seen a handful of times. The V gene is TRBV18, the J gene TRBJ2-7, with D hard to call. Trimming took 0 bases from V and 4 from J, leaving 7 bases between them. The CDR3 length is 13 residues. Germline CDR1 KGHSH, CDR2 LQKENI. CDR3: CASSPPGNYEQYF. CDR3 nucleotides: TGTGCCAGCTCACCACCGGGGAATTACGAGCAGTACTTC.

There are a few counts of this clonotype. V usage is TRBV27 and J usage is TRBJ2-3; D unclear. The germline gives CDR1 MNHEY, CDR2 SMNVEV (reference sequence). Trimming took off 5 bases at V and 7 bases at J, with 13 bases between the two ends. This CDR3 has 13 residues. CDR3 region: CASSPPLPNTQYF. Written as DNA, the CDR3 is TGTGCCAGCAGTCCCCCCCTTCCAAATACGCAGTATTTT.

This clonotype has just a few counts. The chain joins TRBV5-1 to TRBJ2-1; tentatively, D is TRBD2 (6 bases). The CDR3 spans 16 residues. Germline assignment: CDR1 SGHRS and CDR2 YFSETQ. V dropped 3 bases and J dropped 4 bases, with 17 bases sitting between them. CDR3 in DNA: TGCGCCAGCAGCTCATCGGCGCGGGGCGCTTACAATGAGCAGTTCTTC. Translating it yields CASSSSARGAYNEQFF.

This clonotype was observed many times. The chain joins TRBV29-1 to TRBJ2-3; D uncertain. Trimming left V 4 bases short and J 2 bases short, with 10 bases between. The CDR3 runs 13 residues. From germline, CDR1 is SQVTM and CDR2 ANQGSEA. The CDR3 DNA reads TGCAGCGTTGCTCGGCAGACCACAGATACGCAGTATTTT. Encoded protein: CSVARQTTDTQYF.

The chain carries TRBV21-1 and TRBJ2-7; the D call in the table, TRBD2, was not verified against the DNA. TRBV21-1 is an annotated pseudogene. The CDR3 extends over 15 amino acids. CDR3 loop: CASYPQRTSDYEQYF. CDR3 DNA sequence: TGTGCCAGCTATCCCCAAAGGACTAGCGACTACGAGCAGTACTTC.

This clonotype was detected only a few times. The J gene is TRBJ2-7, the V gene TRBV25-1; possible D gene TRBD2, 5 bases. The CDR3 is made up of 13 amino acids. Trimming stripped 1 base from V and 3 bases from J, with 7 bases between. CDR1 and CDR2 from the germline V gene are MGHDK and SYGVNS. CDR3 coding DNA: TGTGCCAGCAGTGAATCGGGAATCTACGAGCAGTACTTC. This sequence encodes CASSESGIYEQYF.

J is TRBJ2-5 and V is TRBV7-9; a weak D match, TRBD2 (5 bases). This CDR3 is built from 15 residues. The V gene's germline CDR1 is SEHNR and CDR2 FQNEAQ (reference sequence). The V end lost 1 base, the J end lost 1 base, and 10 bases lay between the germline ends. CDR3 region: CASSLVGVAQETQYF. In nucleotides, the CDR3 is TGTGCCAGCAGCTTAGTGGGAGTTGCCCAAGAGACCCAGTACTTC.

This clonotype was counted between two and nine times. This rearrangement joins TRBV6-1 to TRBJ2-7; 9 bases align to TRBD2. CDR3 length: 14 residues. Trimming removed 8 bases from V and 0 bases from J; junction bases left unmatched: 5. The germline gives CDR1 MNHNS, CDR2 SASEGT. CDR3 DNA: TGTGCCAGCCGGGGCGGGAGGGCCTCCTACGAGCAGTACTTC. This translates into CASRGGRASYEQYF.

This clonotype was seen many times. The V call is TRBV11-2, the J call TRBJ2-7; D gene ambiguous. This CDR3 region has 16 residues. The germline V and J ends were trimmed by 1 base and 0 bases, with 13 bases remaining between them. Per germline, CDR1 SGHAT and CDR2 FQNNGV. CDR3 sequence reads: CASSLVPGDNSYEQYF. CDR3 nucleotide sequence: TGTGCCAGCAGCTTAGTTCCAGGCGATAACTCCTACGAGCAGTACTTC.

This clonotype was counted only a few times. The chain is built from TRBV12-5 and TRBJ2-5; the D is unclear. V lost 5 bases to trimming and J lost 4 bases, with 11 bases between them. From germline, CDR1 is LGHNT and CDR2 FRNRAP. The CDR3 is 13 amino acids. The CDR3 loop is CASGPGVGETQYF. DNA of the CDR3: TGTGCTAGTGGTCCTGGGGTAGGAGAGACCCAGTACTTC. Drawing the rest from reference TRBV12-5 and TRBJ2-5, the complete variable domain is DARVTQTPRHKVTEMGQEVTMRCQPILGHNTVFWYRQTMMQGLELLAYFRNRAPLDDSGMPKDRFSAEMPDATLATLKIQPSEPRDSAVYFCASGPGVGETQYFGPGTRLLVL.

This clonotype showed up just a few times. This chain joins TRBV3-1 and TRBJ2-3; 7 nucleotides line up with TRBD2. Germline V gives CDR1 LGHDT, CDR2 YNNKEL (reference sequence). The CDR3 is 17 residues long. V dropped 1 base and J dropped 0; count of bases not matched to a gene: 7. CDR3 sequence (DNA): TGTGCCAGCAGCCAAGTTCGACTAGCAGACAGCACAGATACGCAGTATTTT. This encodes CASSQVRLADSTDTQYF.

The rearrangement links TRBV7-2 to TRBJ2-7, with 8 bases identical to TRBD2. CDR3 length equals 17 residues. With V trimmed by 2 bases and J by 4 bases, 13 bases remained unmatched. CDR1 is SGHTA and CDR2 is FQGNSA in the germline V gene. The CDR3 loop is CASSLRGASGPLYEQYF. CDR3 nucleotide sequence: TGTGCCAGCAGCTTAAGAGGCGCTAGCGGGCCGCTTTACGAGCAGTACTTC. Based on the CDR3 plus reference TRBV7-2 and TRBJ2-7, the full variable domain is GAGVSQSPSNKVTEKGKDVELRCDPISGHTALYWYRQSLGQGLEFLIYFQGNSAPDKSGLPSDRFSAERTGGSVSTLTIQRTQQEDSAVYLCASSLRGASGPLYEQYFGPGTRLTVT.

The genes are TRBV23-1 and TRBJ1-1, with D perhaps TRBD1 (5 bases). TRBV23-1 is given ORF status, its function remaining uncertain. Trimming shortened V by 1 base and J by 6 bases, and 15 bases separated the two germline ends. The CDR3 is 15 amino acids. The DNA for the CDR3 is TGCGCCAGCAGTCAATACGGGGGATGCAGCGCTGAAGCTTTCTTT. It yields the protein CASSQYGGCSAEAFF.

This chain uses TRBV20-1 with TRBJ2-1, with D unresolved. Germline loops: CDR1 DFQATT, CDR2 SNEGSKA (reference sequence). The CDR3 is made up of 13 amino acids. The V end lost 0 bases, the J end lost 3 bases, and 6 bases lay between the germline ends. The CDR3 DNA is TGCAGTGCTAGAGATGATAGCTACAATGAGCAGTTCTTC. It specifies CSARDDSYNEQFF.

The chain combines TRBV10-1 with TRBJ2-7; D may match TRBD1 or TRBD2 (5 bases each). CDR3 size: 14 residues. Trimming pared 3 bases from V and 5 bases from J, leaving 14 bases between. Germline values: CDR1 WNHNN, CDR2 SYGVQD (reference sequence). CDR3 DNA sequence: TGCGCCAGCAGTGACCAGACGGGGCCCCACGAGCAGTACTTC. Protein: CASSDQTGPHEQYF.

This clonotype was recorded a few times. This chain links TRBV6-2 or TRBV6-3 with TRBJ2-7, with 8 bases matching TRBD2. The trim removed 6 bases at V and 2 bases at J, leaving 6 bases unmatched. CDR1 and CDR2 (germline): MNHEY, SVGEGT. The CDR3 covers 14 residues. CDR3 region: CASSRTSGPYEQYF. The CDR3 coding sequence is TGTGCCAGCAGCCGAACTAGCGGTCCCTACGAGCAGTACTTC.

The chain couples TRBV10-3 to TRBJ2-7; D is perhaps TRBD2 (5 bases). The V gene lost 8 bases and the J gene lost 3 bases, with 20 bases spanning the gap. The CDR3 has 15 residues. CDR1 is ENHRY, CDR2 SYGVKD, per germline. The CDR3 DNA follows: TGTGCCATCGGTATCGGGCGCGCTAGCCACTACGAGCAGTACTTC. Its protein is CAIGIGRASHYEQYF.

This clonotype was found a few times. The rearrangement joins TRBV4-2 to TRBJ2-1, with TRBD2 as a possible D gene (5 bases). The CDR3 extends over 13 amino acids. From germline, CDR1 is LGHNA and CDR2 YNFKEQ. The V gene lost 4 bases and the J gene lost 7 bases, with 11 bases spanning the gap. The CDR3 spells CASSRELDNEQFF. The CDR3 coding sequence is TGTGCCAGCAGCCGGGAACTAGATAATGAGCAGTTCTTC.

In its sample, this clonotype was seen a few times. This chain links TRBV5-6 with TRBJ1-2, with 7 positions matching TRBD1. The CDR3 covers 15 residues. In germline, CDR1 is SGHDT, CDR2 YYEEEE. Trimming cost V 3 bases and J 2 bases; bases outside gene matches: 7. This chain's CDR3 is CASSYDRAKNYGYTF. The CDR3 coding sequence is TGTGCCAGCAGCTATGACAGGGCGAAGAACTATGGCTACACCTTC.

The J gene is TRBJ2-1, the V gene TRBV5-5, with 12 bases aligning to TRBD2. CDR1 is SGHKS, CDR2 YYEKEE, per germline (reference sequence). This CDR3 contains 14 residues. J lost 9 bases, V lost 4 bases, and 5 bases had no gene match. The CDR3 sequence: CASSALAGGGEQFF. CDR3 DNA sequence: TGTGCCAGCAGCGCACTAGCGGGAGGAGGTGAGCAGTTCTTC.

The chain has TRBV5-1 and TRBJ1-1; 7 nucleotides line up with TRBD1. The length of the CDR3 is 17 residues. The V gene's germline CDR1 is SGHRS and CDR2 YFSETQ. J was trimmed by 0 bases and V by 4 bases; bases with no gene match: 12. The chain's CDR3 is CASSGRDRRELNTEAFF. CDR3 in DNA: TGCGCCAGCAGCGGGAGGGACAGACGAGAGTTGAACACTGAAGCTTTCTTT.

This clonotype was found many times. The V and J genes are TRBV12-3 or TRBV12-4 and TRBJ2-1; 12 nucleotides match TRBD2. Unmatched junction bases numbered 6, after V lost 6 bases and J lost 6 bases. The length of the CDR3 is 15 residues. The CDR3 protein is CASRVLAGGFNEQFF. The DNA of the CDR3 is TGTGCCAGCAGGGTACTAGCGGGGGGCTTCAATGAGCAGTTCTTC.

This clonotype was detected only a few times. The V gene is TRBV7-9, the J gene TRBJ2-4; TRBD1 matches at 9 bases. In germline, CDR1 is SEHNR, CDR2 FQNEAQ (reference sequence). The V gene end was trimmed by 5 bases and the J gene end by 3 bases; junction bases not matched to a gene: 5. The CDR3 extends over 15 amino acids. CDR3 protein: CASSLWTGDKNIQYF. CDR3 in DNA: TGTGCCAGCAGCCTTTGGACAGGGGACAAAAACATTCAGTACTTC.

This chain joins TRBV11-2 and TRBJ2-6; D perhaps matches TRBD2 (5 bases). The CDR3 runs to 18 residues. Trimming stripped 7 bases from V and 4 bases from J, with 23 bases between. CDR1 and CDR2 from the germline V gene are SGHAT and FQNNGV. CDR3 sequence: CASNPFGKRPKGANVLTF. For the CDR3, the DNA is TGTGCCAGCAACCCATTCGGAAAGCGGCCGAAGGGGGCCAACGTCCTGACTTTC.

CDR3 sequence reads: CASSSGPGISYNEQFF. CDR3 in DNA: TGTGCCAGCAGCTCCGGACCTGGGATCTCCTACAATGAGCAGTTCTTC. The chain is built from TRBV5-5 and TRBJ2-1; D gene unclear. V was pared by 3 bases and J by 0 bases, with 13 bases between. This CDR3 comprises 16 residues. Germline V gene lookup returns CDR1 SGHKS and CDR2 YYEKEE (reference sequence).

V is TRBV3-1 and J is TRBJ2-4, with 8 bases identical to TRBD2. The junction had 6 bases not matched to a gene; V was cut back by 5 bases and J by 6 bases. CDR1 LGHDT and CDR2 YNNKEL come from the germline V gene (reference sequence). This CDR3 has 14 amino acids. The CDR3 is CASSNRGGGNIQYF. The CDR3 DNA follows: TGTGCCAGCAGCAATCGGGGGGGCGGAAACATTCAGTACTTC.